The 27 T cell receptor beta chains given below trace back to one sample, sequenced in a study of radiation and T cells in renal cell carcinoma. The assay was immunoSEQ multiplex PCR, and TCRdb's table has in-frame clones only and misses some. The repertoire holds about 170,000 clones, roughly 90% seen once, with about 11% in the top ten. Sample time point: blood 4 weeks post-SBRT, at nephrectomy. Treatment reported: 15 Gy SBRT to primary tumor, nephrectomy 4 weeks later. The sequenced sample was blood, obtained from a patient whose treatment included radiotherapy and nephrectomy. These receptor sequences come from a woman in her fifties or sixties with renal cell carcinoma.

The J gene is TRBJ2-5, the V gene TRBV6-6; D could derive from TRBD1 or TRBD2 (5 bases each). This CDR3 is built from 14 residues. Deletions cut 0 bases from V and 5 bases from J, with 10 bases between. Germline V CDR1 and CDR2: MNHNY, SVGAGI (reference sequence). The DNA for the CDR3 is TGTGCCAGCAGTTACTCGAGGGGCGAGGAGACCCAGTACTTC. Amino acid sequence: CASSYSRGEETQYF.

The chain uses TRBV2 and TRBJ1-2; TRBD1 might be the D (5 bases). With 0 bases removed from V and 1 base from J, the gap between germline ends came to 9 bases. Germline values: CDR1 SNHLY, CDR2 FYNNEI. The CDR3 length is 15 residues. The CDR3 reads CASSEARASNYGYTF. The CDR3 nucleotides are TGTGCCAGCAGTGAAGCCAGGGCAAGTAACTATGGCTACACCTTC.

The chain combines TRBV5-4 with TRBJ2-1; 12 nucleotides align to TRBD2. The CDR3 is 15 residues long. The germline CDR1 and CDR2 sequences are SGHNT and YYREEE (reference sequence). J gave up 10 bases and V 4 bases, and 9 bases lay outside the gene matches. CDR3 sequence reads: CASSPWGLAGGEQFF. CDR3 in DNA: TGTGCCAGCAGCCCTTGGGGCCTAGCGGGGGGGGAGCAGTTCTTC.

With respect to this clone: Mismatch with germline at one junction end may stem from a read error. The rearrangement uses TRBV10-1 and TRBJ2-7; D uncertain. Per the germline V gene, CDR1 is WNHNN and CDR2 is SYGVQD (reference sequence). The CDR3 consists of 19 residues. This CDR3 is CASREFETSPIERSREQYF. The CDR3 nucleotides are TGCGCCAGCAGGGAGTTCGAGACAAGCCCCATAGAGAGGAGCCGCGAGCAGTACTTC.

This chain joins TRBV11-2 and TRBJ1-2; 8 bases fit TRBD1. The CDR3 runs 15 residues. J gave up 4 bases and V 0 bases, and 4 bases lay outside the gene matches. From germline, CDR1 is SGHAT and CDR2 FQNNGV. CDR3: CASSLEGDRGYGYTF. CDR3 sequence (DNA): TGTGCCAGCAGCTTAGAGGGAGACAGGGGCTATGGCTACACCTTC.

The CDR3 sequence: CASTFTGGPNTEAFF. DNA for the CDR3: TGTGCCAGCACCTTCACAGGCGGGCCGAACACTGAAGCTTTCTTT. The chain uses TRBV6-5 and TRBJ1-1, with D possibly TRBD1 on 5 matching bases. The CDR3 is 15 amino acids. The germline V and J ends were trimmed by 7 bases and 1 base, with 16 bases remaining between them. CDR1 is MNHEY and CDR2 is SVGAGI in the germline V gene.

The chain links TRBV6-1 to TRBJ2-7; no clear D gene. Trimming took 7 bases from V and 5 from J, leaving 9 bases between them. The CDR3 sequence is 11 residues long. Germline V CDR1 and CDR2: MNHNS, SASEGT. CDR3 sequence reads: CASTFNDEQYF. DNA of the CDR3: TGTGCCAGCACTTTCAACGACGAGCAGTACTTC.

The chain employs TRBV7-9 and TRBJ1-1; 9 bases match TRBD1. The germline V gene encodes CDR1 SEHNR and CDR2 FQNEAQ (reference sequence). Trimming at V came to 5 bases and at J to 1 base, leaving 5 bases not matched to a gene. The CDR3 contains 15 residues. CDR3 protein: CASSKRDRANTEAFF. The DNA of the CDR3 is TGTGCCAGCAGCAAACGGGACAGGGCGAACACTGAAGCTTTCTTT. Using reference TRBV7-9 and TRBJ1-1 for the parts outside the CDR3, the full variable domain is DTGVSQNPRHKITKRGQNVTFRCDPISEHNRLYWYRQTLGQGPEFLTYFQNEAQLEKSRLLSDRFSAERPKGSFSTLEIQRTEQGDSAMYLCASSKRDRANTEAFFGQGTRLTVV.

This clone has more than one count but fewer than ten. This chain uses TRBV7-9 with TRBJ1-5; D gene uncertain. The CDR3 covers 13 residues. V gave up 1 base and J gave up 4 bases, with 5 bases separating them. CDR1 is SEHNR and CDR2 is FQNEAQ in the germline V gene (reference sequence). CDR3 amino acids: CASSLVANQPQHF. The CDR3 DNA sequence: TGTGCCAGCAGCTTAGTGGCGAATCAGCCCCAGCATTTT.

V usage is TRBV5-4 and J usage is TRBJ1-1; D is unresolved. V lost 4 bases and J 3 bases, leaving 13 bases between the germline ends. The length of the CDR3 is 14 residues. Germline assignment: CDR1 SGHNT and CDR2 YYREEE (reference sequence). CDR3 sequence reads: CASSQKAIDTEAFF. The DNA for the CDR3 is TGTGCCAGCAGCCAGAAGGCTATCGACACTGAAGCTTTCTTT.

V gene TRBV4-1 combines with J gene TRBJ2-7, with D perhaps matching TRBD1 (6 bases). CDR3 length: 16 residues. Trimming took off 4 bases at V and 4 bases at J, with 20 bases between the two ends. Looked up from germline, CDR1 is MGHRA and CDR2 is YSYEKL. CDR3 sequence (DNA): TGCGCCAGCAGCCGAAGGTCCGGGACACCGGAATACGAGCAGTACTTC. As protein: CASSRRSGTPEYEQYF.

The V and J genes are TRBV5-1 and TRBJ2-1; 15 nucleotides match TRBD2. CDR1 and CDR2 from the germline V gene are SGHRS and YFSETQ. Trimming cost V 4 bases and J 9 bases; bases outside gene matches: 8. This CDR3 is 16 amino acids long. CDR3 sequence: CASSPWTSGGAGEQFF. The DNA of the CDR3 is TGCGCCAGCAGCCCCTGGACTAGCGGGGGGGCCGGTGAGCAGTTCTTC.

The chain links TRBV5-4 to TRBJ2-1, with a tentative D call TRBD1 (6 bases). The CDR3 is made up of 15 amino acids. Germline V gene data show CDR1 as SGHNT and CDR2 as YYREEE (reference sequence). With 2 bases removed from V and 5 bases from J, the gap between germline ends came to 14 bases. This CDR3 reads CASSLDRRSNNEQFF. CDR3 coding DNA: TGTGCCAGCAGCTTAGACAGGCGGTCCAACAATGAGCAGTTCTTC.

V and J are TRBV19 and TRBJ2-3, with 9 bases that match TRBD1. Per germline, CDR1 LNHDA and CDR2 SQIVND (reference sequence). The CDR3 has 15 residues. Trimming at V came to 8 bases and at J to 1 base, leaving 7 bases not matched to a gene. The DNA of the CDR3 is TGTGCCAGTCAGACAGGGGGATTGGGCACAGATACGCAGTATTTT. Its translation: CASQTGGLGTDTQYF.

This chain joins TRBV7-9 and TRBJ1-5, with TRBD1 identical over 8 bases. Germline V gene data show CDR1 as SEHNR and CDR2 as FQNEAQ (reference sequence). The V and J ends lost 0 bases and 12 bases, in that order; junction bases with no gene match: 13. The CDR3 sequence is 16 residues long. In nucleotides, the CDR3 is TGTGCCAGCAGCTTAGCGCGGCAGGGGGCGAATCCAGGCCAGCATTTT. Translation: CASSLARQGANPGQHF.

This rearrangement joins TRBV11-2 to TRBJ1-6, with 7 positions matching TRBD1. The CDR3 sequence is 16 residues long. J lost 7 bases, V lost 4 bases, and 10 bases had no gene match. The V gene's germline CDR1 is SGHAT and CDR2 FQNNGV. Here the CDR3 DNA reads TGTGCCAGCAGCTGGGAAGGACAGGTTTGGAATTCACCCCTCCACTTT. Residues: CASSWEGQVWNSPLHF.

V and J are TRBV7-2 and TRBJ2-1; TRBD1 might be the D (6 bases). V was trimmed by 0 bases and J by 0 bases, leaving 18 bases between them. The length of the CDR3 is 19 residues. Germline V gene lookup returns CDR1 SGHTA and CDR2 FQGNSA. The CDR3 nucleotides are TGTGCCAGCAGCTTAGCAGGGGGATACAGGGTGAGCTCCTACAATGAGCAGTTCTTC. Encoded protein: CASSLAGGYRVSSYNEQFF.

J is TRBJ1-6 and V is TRBV13, with D unresolved. This CDR3 has 12 amino acids. The germline V gene encodes CDR1 PRHDT and CDR2 FYEKMQ (reference sequence). V lost 6 bases and J lost 7, with 7 bases in between. CDR3 region: CASSYWNSPLHF. Written as DNA, the CDR3 is TGTGCCAGCAGTTACTGGAATTCACCCCTCCACTTT.

The V call is TRBV9, the J call TRBJ2-6; TRBD2 agrees at 9 bases. J lost 0 bases, V lost 4 bases, and 8 bases had no gene match. The CDR3 has 18 residues. Germline assignment: CDR1 SGDLS and CDR2 YYNGEE. CDR3 residues: CASSPSGGLSSGANVLTF. As DNA, the CDR3 is TGTGCCAGCAGCCCCAGCGGGGGGCTAAGCTCTGGGGCCAACGTCCTGACTTTC.

This chain uses TRBV7-3 with TRBJ2-1; possible D gene TRBD1, 5 bases. The V gene lost 5 bases and the J gene lost 0 bases, with 8 bases spanning the gap. The CDR3 has 14 residues. Germline V gene lookup returns CDR1 SGHTA and CDR2 FQGTGA. As DNA, the CDR3 is TGTGCCAGCAGCGAACAGGTCTCCTACAATGAGCAGTTCTTC. Its translation is CASSEQVSYNEQFF.

V and J are TRBV2 and TRBJ2-4; the match to TRBD2 covers 9 bases. V lost 6 bases and J lost 3; bases outside the gene matches: 6. CDR3 length equals 15 residues. Germline V gene lookup returns CDR1 SNHLY and CDR2 FYNNEI. The CDR3 sequence is CASRVAGVGKNIQYF. CDR3 DNA: TGTGCCAGCAGGGTAGCGGGGGTGGGCAAAAACATTCAGTACTTC.

The chain has TRBV19 and TRBJ1-1; D ambiguous. The length of the CDR3 is 14 residues. V lost 0 bases to trimming and J lost 1 base, with 6 bases between them. CDR1 and CDR2 from the germline V gene are LNHDA and SQIVND (reference sequence). This CDR3 reads CASSIDRTNTEAFF. DNA for the CDR3: TGTGCCAGTAGTATAGATAGGACGAACACTGAAGCTTTCTTT.

This chain joins TRBV19 and TRBJ1-2; D ambiguous. The CDR3 runs 12 residues. The V end lost 7 bases, the J end lost 4 bases, and 10 bases lay between the germline ends. Germline V gene data show CDR1 as LNHDA and CDR2 as SQIVND (reference sequence). CDR3 residues: CASTGRLYGYTF. The CDR3 DNA reads as TGTGCCAGTACTGGGCGGCTCTATGGCTACACCTTC.

The rearrangement joins TRBV7-9 to TRBJ2-5; 7 nucleotides agree with TRBD2. The CDR3 contains 15 residues. Germline V gene lookup returns CDR1 SEHNR and CDR2 FQNEAQ (reference sequence). Trimming removed 3 bases from V and 5 bases from J; junction bases left unmatched: 9. CDR3 DNA sequence: TGTGCCAGCAGCTTTAATCAGGGAGGGTCGGAGACCCAGTACTTC. The encoded protein is CASSFNQGGSETQYF.

A few counts support this clone. The J gene is TRBJ1-2, the V gene TRBV27, with D hard to call. Trimming shortened V by 4 bases and J by 4 bases, and 22 bases separated the two germline ends. CDR3 length: 17 amino acids. CDR1 is MNHEY, CDR2 SMNVEV, per germline (reference sequence). CDR3 region: CASSSHVSPPTFYGYTF. The CDR3 region has the DNA TGTGCCAGCAGTTCCCACGTATCTCCCCCTACCTTCTATGGCTACACCTTC.

CDR3 loop: CASSYTGARETQYF. As DNA, the CDR3 is TGTGCCAGCAGCTATACCGGGGCCCGGGAGACCCAGTACTTC. The rearrangement uses TRBV11-1 and TRBJ2-5, with D perhaps assigned TRBD1 or TRBD2 (5 bases each). V lost 4 bases to trimming and J lost 5 bases, with 14 bases between them. Germline values: CDR1 SGHAT, CDR2 FQDESV (reference sequence). The CDR3 totals 14 residues.

This rearrangement joins TRBV18 to TRBJ2-1; D ambiguous. Looked up from germline, CDR1 is KGHSH and CDR2 is LQKENI. The CDR3 extends over 13 amino acids. V lost 2 bases, J lost 10 bases, and 12 bases lay in between. The CDR3 protein is CASSPVSALEQFF. Written as DNA, the CDR3 is TGTGCCAGCTCACCAGTTTCGGCTCTGGAGCAGTTCTTC.